Presented here are 21 T cell receptor beta chains from one specimen sequenced in a study of beta chain features in type 1 diabetes. The investigators reverse transcribed all of the isolated RNA, so they sequenced expressed TCRB transcripts. Sequencing used immunoSEQ multiplex PCR; TCRdb keeps in-frame clones, though not all of them. The sample carries 250,000 or so clones, under 70% recorded once. Sequencing was performed on naive CD4+ T cells from blood. These receptors were taken from a man aged 25-40 years in good health.

The chain is built from TRBV27 and TRBJ1-6; tentatively, D is TRBD1 (5 bases). Germline lookup yields CDR1 MNHEY and CDR2 SMNVEV (reference sequence). The ends were cut back, 4 bases at V and 6 bases at J, with 10 bases in the middle. The CDR3 sequence is 14 residues long. CDR3 residues: CASSYQGFNSPLHF. For the CDR3, the DNA is TGTGCCAGCAGTTACCAGGGTTTTAATTCACCCCTCCACTTT.

V usage is TRBV29-1 and J usage is TRBJ2-3, with no clear D. This CDR3 has 12 amino acids. CDR1 is SQVTM, CDR2 ANQGSEA, per germline. Trimming took off 2 bases at V and 4 bases at J, with 7 bases between the two ends. CDR3 region: CSVEQLSDTQYF. As DNA, the CDR3 is TGCAGCGTTGAACAGTTATCAGATACGCAGTATTTT.

V is TRBV7-2 and J is TRBJ2-7, with D perhaps TRBD1 (6 bases). The length of the CDR3 is 12 residues. Germline CDR1 is SGHTA and CDR2 is FQGNSA. Trimming cost V 2 bases and J 6 bases, with 8 bases left between them. The CDR3 bases are TGTGCCAGCAGCTTAACAGGGACCGAGCAGTACTTC. Translating gives CASSLTGTEQYF.

This clone was seen once. The chain carries TRBV29-1 and TRBJ2-3, with 7 positions matching TRBD1. Germline CDR1 reads SQVTM; CDR2 reads ANQGSEA. Losses at the gene ends were 0 bases for V and 4 bases for J; bases not matched to a gene: 7. This CDR3 contains 15 residues. The CDR3 DNA reads TGCAGCGTTGAAGATGGGTCAGGGGGAGCAGATACGCAGTATTTT. Its translation is CSVEDGSGGADTQYF.

The chain uses TRBV20-1 and TRBJ2-7; D gene uncertain. Germline V gene sequence: CDR1 DFQATT, CDR2 SNEGSKA (reference sequence). The CDR3 spans 11 residues. Trimming left V 3 bases short and J 6 bases short, with 9 bases between. CDR3 sequence reads: CSARGYGEQYF. CDR3 nucleotide sequence: TGCAGTGCTAGGGGCTACGGCGAGCAGTACTTC.

The rearrangement uses TRBV11-2 and TRBJ2-5; 8 nucleotides line up with TRBD1. The germline V gene has CDR1 SGHAT and CDR2 FQNNGV. The CDR3 consists of 15 residues. Trimming removed 5 bases from V and 4 bases from J; junction bases left unmatched: 9. In DNA form, the CDR3 reads TGTGCCAGCAGCAAGGGGGTAGACAGGGGAGAGACCCAGTACTTC. Amino acids: CASSKGVDRGETQYF.

The chain employs TRBV29-1 and TRBJ1-1; possible D gene TRBD1, 5 bases. The length of the CDR3 is 15 residues. Germline V lookup: CDR1 SQVTM, CDR2 ANQGSEA. V lost 3 bases, J lost 1 base, and 15 bases lay in between. The CDR3: CSVDRRGRENTEAFF. The CDR3 DNA is TGCAGCGTTGATAGGAGGGGAAGGGAGAACACTGAAGCTTTCTTT.

The V and J genes are TRBV10-2 and TRBJ2-1, with D possibly matching TRBD2 (5 bases). Trimming pared 7 bases from V and 1 base from J, leaving 17 bases between. Germline V gene sequence: CDR1 WSHSY, CDR2 SAAADI. This CDR3 has 16 residues. CDR3 nucleotide sequence: TGCGCCAGCACAGCCGGGAATGTTAGGTCCTACAATGAGCAGTTCTTC. It encodes CASTAGNVRSYNEQFF.

A few counts support this clone. The gene calls are TRBV29-1 and TRBJ2-7, with 9 bases aligning to TRBD1. From germline, CDR1 is SQVTM and CDR2 ANQGSEA. The CDR3 is 12 residues long. V lost 5 bases and J lost 6; bases outside the gene matches: 5. The CDR3 protein is CSVRGQGGEQYF. Written as DNA, the CDR3 is TGCAGCGTTAGGGGACAGGGCGGCGAGCAGTACTTC.

The rearrangement joins TRBV7-7 to TRBJ2-1, with D unresolved. This CDR3 comprises 13 residues. The ends were cut back, 1 base at V and 5 bases at J, with 6 bases in the middle. Per the germline V gene, CDR1 is SSHAT and CDR2 is FNYEAQ (reference sequence). The chain's CDR3 is CASSLDSHNEQFF. CDR3 in DNA: TGTGCCAGCAGCTTAGACAGTCACAATGAGCAGTTCTTC.

V gene TRBV29-1 combines with J gene TRBJ2-5, with D perhaps matching TRBD1 (6 bases). Germline V lookup: CDR1 SQVTM, CDR2 ANQGSEA. Trimming took 4 bases from V and 0 from J, leaving 12 bases between them. The CDR3 runs 14 residues. The CDR3 DNA follows: TGCAGCGTTGCCGACAGGTGGTACCAAGAGACCCAGTACTTC. Translation: CSVADRWYQETQYF.

V gene TRBV2 combines with J gene TRBJ2-7; TRBD2 matches at 10 bases. Germline lookup yields CDR1 SNHLY and CDR2 FYNNEI. The trim removed 4 bases at V and 3 bases at J, leaving 12 bases unmatched. This CDR3 spans 17 amino acids. CDR3 nucleotides: TGTGCCAGCAGTGGATTCCTGGGACTAGCGATCGACTACGAGCAGTACTTC. Translating gives CASSGFLGLAIDYEQYF.

This chain uses TRBV13 with TRBJ2-7, with D possibly being TRBD1 (5 bases). This CDR3 contains 13 residues. CDR1 PRHDT and CDR2 FYEKMQ come from the germline V gene (reference sequence). Trimming stripped 3 bases from V and 7 bases from J, with 13 bases between. CDR3 nucleotide sequence: TGTGCCAGCAGCTTGGACAAGGGTACGGAGCAGTACTTC. Amino acids: CASSLDKGTEQYF.

This clone was picked up a small number of times. J is TRBJ1-2 and V is TRBV30, with a weak D call TRBD1 (6 bases). V lost 7 bases and J 5 bases, leaving 14 bases between the germline ends. The CDR3 extends over 12 amino acids. Looked up from germline, CDR1 is GTSNPN and CDR2 is SVGIG (reference sequence). The CDR3: CASYRESYGYTF. The CDR3 nucleotides are TGTGCCTCGTACAGGGAGAGTTATGGCTACACCTTC.

V usage is TRBV30 and J usage is TRBJ1-1; 7 bases fit TRBD1. With 5 bases clipped from V and 0 bases from J, the junction kept 3 bases outside the gene matches. Germline CDR1 is GTSNPN and CDR2 is SVGIG (reference sequence). CDR3 length: 13 amino acids. The CDR3 spells CAWLGQMNTEAFF. DNA for the CDR3: TGTGCCTGGTTGGGACAGATGAACACTGAAGCTTTCTTT. Complete variable domain (other parts from reference TRBV30 and TRBJ1-1): SQTIHQWPATLVQPVGSPLSLECTVEGTSNPNLYWYRQAAGRGLQLLFYSVGIGQISSEVPQNLSASRPQDRQFILSSKKLLLSDSGFYLCAWLGQMNTEAFFGQGTRLTVV.

The chain employs TRBV30 and TRBJ1-1; tentative D call: TRBD1 (6 bases). V lost 4 bases, J lost 1 base, and 10 bases lay in between. The CDR3 consists of 13 residues. Germline V gene sequence: CDR1 GTSNPN, CDR2 SVGIG (reference sequence). CDR3: CAWKGDRNTEAFF. The CDR3 DNA follows: TGTGCCTGGAAGGGGGACCGGAACACTGAAGCTTTCTTT.

The V call is TRBV14, the J call TRBJ2-3; D not resolved. Trimming shortened V by 2 bases and J by 2 bases, and 14 bases separated the two germline ends. The germline V gene has CDR1 SGHDN and CDR2 FVKESK. The CDR3 spans 16 residues. The CDR3: CASSQRGPLPTDTQYF. For the CDR3, the DNA is TGTGCCAGCAGCCAACGTGGCCCCCTCCCCACAGATACGCAGTATTTT.

The V gene is TRBV30, the J gene TRBJ2-5; 7 positions match TRBD2. Germline CDR1 GTSNPN, CDR2 SVGIG (reference sequence). The CDR3 runs to 14 residues. With 7 bases clipped from V and 2 bases from J, the junction kept 10 bases outside the gene matches. DNA for the CDR3: TGTGCCTACCTCCCGGGACTAAAACAAGAGACCCAGTACTTC. This codes for CAYLPGLKQETQYF.

The V gene is TRBV5-1, the J gene TRBJ1-1; the D gene is possibly TRBD1 (6 bases). Trimming left V 2 bases short and J 1 base short, with 9 bases between. CDR1 is SGHRS and CDR2 is YFSETQ in the germline V gene. The CDR3 runs to 14 residues. Written as DNA, the CDR3 is TGCGCCAGCAGCTTTGGACAGTCGAACACTGAAGCTTTCTTT. This codes for CASSFGQSNTEAFF.

V gene TRBV27 combines with J gene TRBJ2-5; TRBD2 aligns across 12 bases. The CDR3 covers 16 residues. V dropped 6 bases and J dropped 3; count of bases not matched to a gene: 8. The germline gives CDR1 MNHEY, CDR2 SMNVEV (reference sequence). The CDR3 reads CASRIWASGREETQYF. CDR3 DNA sequence: TGTGCCAGCAGAATTTGGGCTAGCGGGAGGGAAGAGACCCAGTACTTC.

This sequence joins TRBV6-6 and TRBJ2-1; D is perhaps TRBD2 (6 bases). The germline V gene encodes CDR1 MNHNY and CDR2 SVGAGI (reference sequence). The V end was cut by 0 bases, the J end by 8 bases, with 11 bases between. The CDR3 loop spans 14 amino acids. The CDR3 coding sequence is TGTGCCAGCAGTTACTCATCGGGGGTTCATGAGCAGTTCTTC. It codes for CASSYSSGVHEQFF.